The T cell receptor (beta chain) described here comes from a study of cytomegalovirus exposure and HLA in healthy donors. Findings and limits, study-wide: Association of a missense DCLRE1C variant with TCR beta V- and J-gene trimming was reported in a later analysis. Data from an earlier analysis indicated that most TCR beta V segments were productive either about 87% or about 30% of the time. Later analysis showed most CMV-associated TCR beta chains appearing HLA-restricted. It was reportedly the case that the classifier diagnosed cytomegalovirus status with high specificity and sensitivity.

The PCR employed 60 Vbeta primers together with 13 Jbeta primers. Using immunoSEQ multiplex PCR, the repertoire was profiled, and TCRdb retains in-frame clones only, with some absent. Of 200,000 to 250,000 clones listed, 70% to 80% are singletons. A word on this clone: Its target is not known. A read error may account for a junction end that differs from germline.

The CDR3 has 15 residues. Germline-derived CDR1 and CDR2 are SEHNR and FQNEAQ (reference sequence). This TCR came from a male donor in good health and CMV-seronegative. Sample: PBMCs. The rearrangement uses TRBV7-9 and TRBJ2-3, with 10 bases lining up with TRBD1. The CDR3 reads CSSSARDRGELAQYF. The CDR3 DNA is TGTTCCAGCAGCGCGCGGGACAGGGGCGAATTGGCGCAGTATTTT.